This is a list of T cell receptor beta chains from one sample in a study of T cells in Graves' hyperthyroidism and ophthalmopathy. TCRdb passed the multiplex PCR reads through MiXCR, listing each CDR3 protein once. The data contain some 600,000 distinct CDR3 sequences, roughly 50% of them singletons. Source material: peripheral blood or thyroid tissue (not recorded which). Receptor source: a woman aged 18-29 years with Graves' hyperthyroidism. Each CDR3 is given with its conserved first and last residue. Some rows mark clone size as missing; the rest say once, few, many or name a class of expanded clone.

v_call	clone_size	j_call	cdr3_aa
TRBV7-6	NA	TRBJ2-7	CASSQGTGGAYEQYF
TRBV5-1	NA	TRBJ2-7	CASSTESKGHPYEQYF
TRBV10-3	NA	TRBJ1-3	CAISERTGSSGNTIYF
TRBV29-1	NA	TRBJ1-1	CSAGTEAFF
TRBV12-3/TRBV12-4	NA	TRBJ1-1	CASRKGAGALWGTEAFF
TRBV12-5	few	TRBJ1-2	CASSQDPSVDGYTF
TRBV5-1	NA	TRBJ1-1	CATSWTGMNTEAFF
TRBV4-1	few	TRBJ2-7	CASSHRQGMNEQYF
TRBV29-1	NA	TRBJ1-5	CSQGQGGNQPQHF
TRBV7-9	few	TRBJ1-5	CASSLGSGRNQPQHF
TRBV29-1	NA	TRBJ1-3	CSVEGRDRGLRTGNTIYF
TRBV7-9	few	TRBJ1-1	CASRVQGAAEAFF
TRBV9	NA	TRBJ2-3	CASSATGIDTQYF
TRBV5-1	few	TRBJ2-2	CASSPDRGQFNTGELFF
TRBV10-3	NA	TRBJ2-5	CAIKDSEQETQYF
TRBV15	NA	TRBJ2-7	CATSRGGRLHEQYF
TRBV19	few	TRBJ2-2	CASKNGPNTGELFF
TRBV7-9	NA	TRBJ2-7	CASSQDGSRGQYF
TRBV24-1	few	TRBJ2-6	CATSDANPGANVLTF
TRBV7-9	few	TRBJ1-2	CASSLAETGPYGYTF
TRBV10-3	many	TRBJ1-6	CAISDAWQYNSPLHF
TRBV27	few	TRBJ1-4	CASTDGPNEKLFF
TRBV7-9	few	TRBJ2-2	CASSLVVAAGAGGELFF
TRBV25-1	NA	TRBJ1-2	CASSARTGEDGYTF
TRBV7-8	many	TRBJ2-5	CASSFRSGMGETQYF
TRBV6-5	NA	TRBJ1-3	CASSYLAGMSGNTIYF
TRBV7-2	few	TRBJ2-7	CASSQDPSVTYEQYF
TRBV10-3	few	TRBJ1-1	CASSPGGGYTEAFF
TRBV25-1	NA	TRBJ2-3	CASSEFGTGAGDTQYF
TRBV24-1	NA	TRBJ2-7	CATSGAGGYEQYF
TRBV3-1	NA	TRBJ1-5	CASSQGSWGAGQPQHF
TRBV19	NA	TRBJ1-3	CASSAQGADTIYF
TRBV25-1	NA	TRBJ1-2	CASSDSERRGYTF
TRBV7-2	many	TRBJ1-2	CASSLSTQGGYGYTF
TRBV2	NA	TRBJ2-7	CASTRGQGYEQYF
TRBV29-1	NA	TRBJ1-5	CSVEEHGGQPQHF
TRBV25-1	few	TRBJ1-1	CASSPLSVNTEAFF
TRBV29-1	many	TRBJ1-1	CSVRGLPNTEAFF
TRBV24-1	many	TRBJ1-5	CATSDTDRDSNQPQHF
TRBV4-3	few	TRBJ2-7	CASSQDPDRAIYEQYF
TRBV12-3/TRBV12-4	few	TRBJ1-5	CASRFGGQPQHF
TRBV9	few	TRBJ1-5	CASSAGELNQPQHF
TRBV10-3	few	TRBJ1-6	CASALNGGLNSPLHF
TRBV29-1	NA	TRBJ2-7	CSVLGGLAGGHEQYF
TRBV24-1	NA	TRBJ1-4	CATSVGGAREKLFF
TRBV7-9	few	TRBJ1-4	CASSPERQSTNEKLFF
TRBV9	NA	TRBJ2-7	CASSQAGVSYEQYF
TRBV7-9	many	TRBJ1-1	CASSPVTEAFF
TRBV24-1	NA	TRBJ1-4	CATSDFYRGLWSIMEKLFF
TRBV5-1	NA	TRBJ1-4	CASSLAQGQSNEKLFF
TRBV7-9	NA	TRBJ2-7	CAGSLVDSYEQYF
TRBV7-9	NA	TRBJ1-4	CAGSSTGGNEKLFF
TRBV7-9	many	TRBJ1-2	CASSLARDGRYGYTF
TRBV25-1	NA	TRBJ1-2	CASLVQADPCGYTF
TRBV25-1	NA	TRBJ2-3	CASSDGLAGDTQYF
TRBV7-6	once	TRBJ2-7	CASGIYYEQYF
TRBV12-3/TRBV12-4	many	TRBJ1-5	CASSLVGSNQPQHF
TRBV25-1	NA	TRBJ1-2	CARRRSNYGYTF
TRBV20-1	few	TRBJ2-6	CSARRGGSGANVLTF